Reported below is one T cell receptor beta chain. The study drew participants aged about 18 to 89 years from roughly 25 US areas. The protocol was immunoSEQ multiplex PCR, while the TCRdb copy is restricted to in-frame clones and leaves out a portion. The sample shows roughly 250,000 clones, over 75% of them seen only once. The record originates from a study of blood T cell repertoires in COVID-19. Whole-study context: PBMCs, B-cell-depleted T cells, or T cells provided the cDNA or gDNA that made up the material.

CDR1 and CDR2 from the germline V gene are SGHTS and YDEGEE. The CDR3 has 14 amino acids. V shed 0 bases and J shed 1 base, with 8 bases lying between them. This TCR was recovered from a woman in her 30s who had recovered from COVID-19. The sample taken for sequencing was PBMCs or T cells enriched from blood (not recorded which). This chain uses TRBV5-8 with TRBJ2-7; D is unresolved. CDR3 residues: CASSLAIHSYEQYF. As DNA, the CDR3 is TGTGCCAGCAGCTTGGCTATCCATTCCTACGAGCAGTACTTC.